A single sample is the source of the 18 T cell receptor beta chains below, sequenced in a study of spatial heterogeneity in lung cancer. Described time point: blood at routine non-recurrence follow-up after resection. Material for sequencing was whole RNA from tumor, nontumor lung or frozen PBMC, left unsorted. TCRdb recomputed calls from the 5' RACE reads with MiXCR, one row per CDR3 protein. The sample consists of about 120,000 distinct CDR3 sequences, 9% to 15% of them appearing once. The specimen was PBMCs, collected at follow-up. The origin of the receptors is a male donor with early-stage non-small cell lung cancer.

This clonotype was detected ten times or more. The chain has TRBV20-1 and TRBJ2-6; the D is unclear. The V gene lost 5 bases and the J gene lost 0 bases, with 11 bases spanning the gap. The CDR3 has 15 residues. CDR1 DFQATT and CDR2 SNEGSKA come from the germline V gene (reference sequence). This CDR3 is CSAPGPHSGANVLTF. The CDR3, as DNA: TGCAGTGCTCCTGGGCCACACTCTGGGGCCAACGTCCTGACTTTC.

The chain recombines TRBV4-1 with TRBJ2-3; the match to TRBD1 covers 9 bases. V shed 0 bases, J shed 0 bases, and the junction held 4 bases outside the gene matches. CDR3 length equals 17 residues. Germline V gene lookup returns CDR1 MGHRA and CDR2 YSYEKL. CDR3 in amino acids: CASSQDGGTGSTDTQYF. The CDR3 DNA reads as TGCGCCAGCAGCCAAGATGGTGGGACAGGGAGCACAGATACGCAGTATTTT.

The chain links TRBV6-4 to TRBJ1-5; TRBD1 is a possible D gene (5 bases). Looked up from germline, CDR1 is MRHNA and CDR2 is SNTAGT. Trimming removed 3 bases at V and 6 bases at J, with 9 bases between. CDR3 length: 13 amino acids. The CDR3 is CASSEWGGQPQHF. The CDR3 region has the DNA TGTGCCAGCAGTGAATGGGGGGGTCAGCCCCAGCATTTT.

This clonotype showed up just once. The chain recombines TRBV12-3 or TRBV12-4 with TRBJ2-3; TRBD1 matches 7 bases. V gave up 7 bases and J gave up 6 bases; unmatched junction bases: 16. The CDR3 is made up of 16 amino acids. In DNA, the CDR3 is TGTGCCAGCATACGGGGTACCGGGACAGCCGGGGATACGCAGTATTTT. Translated, it gives CASIRGTGTAGDTQYF.

The chain uses TRBV7-9 and TRBJ1-2; no clear D. CDR3 length equals 15 residues. The V gene's germline CDR1 is SEHNR and CDR2 FQNEAQ (reference sequence). V was pared by 5 bases and J by 3 bases, with 16 bases between. The CDR3 region has the DNA TGTGCCAGCAGCCAGTTATCAAGTAGTGACTATGGCTACACCTTC. Its translation is CASSQLSSSDYGYTF.

This clonotype came up a few times. The chain uses TRBV2 and TRBJ1-5, with 8 positions matching TRBD1. The CDR3 is made up of 13 amino acids. The ends lost 10 bases at V and 4 bases at J; junction bases unmatched: 6. Germline-derived CDR1 and CDR2 are SNHLY and FYNNEI. CDR3 coding DNA: TGTGCCACCGCGGACAGGGAAAATCAGCCCCAGCATTTT. Its translation is CATADRENQPQHF.

This clonotype was seen at least ten times. This sequence joins TRBV28 and TRBJ2-2, with 8 bases matching TRBD1. V was pared by 2 bases and J by 0 bases, with 8 bases of the junction left unmatched. Germline V gene lookup returns CDR1 MDHEN and CDR2 SYDVKM. The CDR3 totals 18 residues. The CDR3 DNA reads TGTGCCAGCAGTTTAAGCCTGAGGACAGGGTCGAACACCGGGGAGCTGTTTTTT. It specifies CASSLSLRTGSNTGELFF.

The rearrangement links TRBV6-2 or TRBV6-3 to TRBJ2-1; TRBD1 matches at 8 bases. Trimming at V came to 6 bases and at J to 6 bases, leaving 4 bases not matched to a gene. The CDR3 runs to 13 residues. CDR1 and CDR2 from the germline V gene are MNHEY and SVGEGT. CDR3 residues: CASRQGASNEQFF. DNA for the CDR3: TGTGCCAGCAGGCAGGGGGCTTCCAATGAGCAGTTCTTC.

This chain links TRBV6-1 with TRBJ1-1; 7 nucleotides align to TRBD1. CDR3 length equals 15 residues. Trimming removed 6 bases from V and 1 base from J; junction bases left unmatched: 8. Germline V gene data show CDR1 as MNHNS and CDR2 as SASEGT. The CDR3 here is CASRIDRAGNTEAFF. The CDR3 nucleotides read TGTGCCAGCAGGATCGACAGGGCTGGGAACACTGAAGCTTTCTTT.

This clonotype came up many times. The V and J genes are TRBV4-1 and TRBJ2-3, with D tentatively TRBD1 or TRBD2 (5 bases each). Deletions cut 4 bases from V and 2 bases from J, with 10 bases between. There are 14 residues in the CDR3. From germline, CDR1 is MGHRA and CDR2 YSYEKL. The DNA for the CDR3 is TGCGCCAGCAGCCTGGGACCCATCACAGATACGCAGTATTTT. It is translated as CASSLGPITDTQYF.

This clonotype was observed a few times. The V call is TRBV5-4, the J call TRBJ2-5, with TRBD2 matching over 7 bases. V lost 6 bases and J lost 4; bases outside the gene matches: 6. This CDR3 region has 13 residues. Germline CDR1 and CDR2: SGHNT and YYREEE (reference sequence). The DNA for the CDR3 is TGTGCCAGCACCTGGGAGGGACGAGAGACCCAGTACTTC. This encodes CASTWEGRETQYF.

This clonotype was observed many times. The chain has TRBV5-1 and TRBJ2-5, with TRBD1 as a possible D gene (6 bases). Germline assignment: CDR1 SGHRS and CDR2 YFSETQ. The CDR3 has 16 amino acids. V was shortened by 0 bases and J by 2 bases, with 14 bases between the two germline ends. CDR3 DNA sequence: TGCGCCAGCAGCTTGGCTGATAGGGGGATTCAAGAGACCCAGTACTTC. This encodes CASSLADRGIQETQYF.

This clonotype came up once. This chain joins TRBV20-1 and TRBJ1-6, with D unclear. V shed 1 base and J shed 14 bases, with 9 bases lying between them. The germline V gene encodes CDR1 DFQATT and CDR2 SNEGSKA (reference sequence). The CDR3 loop spans 11 amino acids. The CDR3 loop reads CSARGNSSLHF. CDR3 nucleotides: TGCAGTGCTAGAGGCAACTCATCCCTCCACTTT.

This clonotype was recorded a few times. The CDR3 reads CASSLLDRDQSYTF. In DNA, the CDR3 is TGTGCCAGCAGTTTATTGGACAGGGACCAGAGCTACACCTTC. The V call is TRBV28, the J call TRBJ1-2, with 8 bases aligning to TRBD1. Germline assignment: CDR1 MDHEN and CDR2 SYDVKM. V shed 1 base and J 9 bases; nucleotides not matched to a gene: 7. The CDR3 covers 14 residues.

This clonotype was detected a few times. The chain employs TRBV12-3 or TRBV12-4 and TRBJ1-5, with TRBD1 identical over 9 bases. Unmatched junction bases numbered 3, after V lost 4 bases and J lost 5 bases. The CDR3 has 14 amino acids. The CDR3 spells CASSSGQGDQPQHF. For the CDR3, the DNA is TGTGCCAGCAGTTCGGGACAGGGAGATCAGCCCCAGCATTTT.

This rearrangement joins TRBV28 to TRBJ1-5; TRBD1 matches at 8 bases. This CDR3 has 16 residues. V shed 5 bases, J shed 2 bases, and the junction held 8 bases outside the gene matches. CDR1 and CDR2 from the germline V gene are MDHEN and SYDVKM. CDR3 nucleotide sequence: TGTGCCAGCAGTCAAACGACAGGGGCGGGCAATCAGCCCCAGCATTTT. This gives the protein CASSQTTGAGNQPQHF.

The chain has TRBV4-1 and TRBJ1-3; tentative D call: TRBD1 (5 bases). The CDR3 has 16 residues. With 3 bases removed from V and 0 bases from J, the gap between germline ends came to 12 bases. Germline CDR1 is MGHRA and CDR2 is YSYEKL. The CDR3 sequence is CASSQEMTASGNTIYF. CDR3 nucleotide sequence: TGCGCCAGCAGCCAGGAGATGACAGCCTCTGGAAACACCATATATTTT.

This clonotype was counted between two and nine times. The chain combines TRBV7-8 with TRBJ1-5; D gene unclear. V lost 4 bases, J lost 6 bases, and 10 bases lay in between. CDR1 is SGHVS, CDR2 FQNEAQ, per germline. This CDR3 has 13 amino acids. CDR3 residues: CASSWAVGQPQHF. CDR3 coding DNA: TGTGCCAGCAGCTGGGCGGTGGGTCAGCCCCAGCATTTT.